Listed below are T cell receptor beta chains from one sample, sequenced in a study of cytomegalovirus exposure and HLA in healthy donors. Sequencing used immunoSEQ multiplex PCR; TCRdb keeps in-frame clones, though not all of them. The sample contains about 130,000 clones, approximately 78% of which appear only once. The sequencing sample was made of PBMCs. The receptors shown here come from a female donor in good health and CMV-seronegative. Both conserved end residues are part of each CDR3. The order of the fields is V gene, clone size, CDR3 length, J gene, D gene, CDR3 protein, CDR3 DNA. A D gene is named only where the DNA matches it firmly. The size entry is marked missing in some rows and otherwise reads once, few, many or a size class.

V: TRBV6-1; size: NA; length: 15; J: TRBJ2-7; D: NA; CDR3: CASSPLRETAYEQYF; DNA: TGTGCCAGCAGTCCCCTCCGGGAGACAGCCTACGAGCAGTACTTC
V: TRBV28; size: NA; length: 17; J: TRBJ2-2; D: TRBD1; CDR3: CASSFFPTGLNTGELFF; DNA: TGTGCCAGCAGTTTTTTCCCGACAGGGTTGAACACCGGGGAGCTGTTTTTT
V: TRBV4-3; size: once; length: 18; J: TRBJ2-2; D: NA; CDR3: CASSQDFRGLIGTGELFF; DNA: TGCGCCAGCAGCCAAGATTTTCGAGGGTTGATTGGCACCGGGGAGCTGTTTTTT
V: TRBV29-1; size: few; length: 14; J: TRBJ2-7; D: TRBD2; CDR3: CSVEGREGPYEQYF; DNA: TGCAGCGTTGAAGGACGGGAGGGGCCCTACGAGCAGTACTTC
V: TRBV10-2; size: NA; length: 15; J: TRBJ2-3; D: TRBD2; CDR3: CASSLLAGGSDTQYF; DNA: TGCGCCAGCAGTCTACTAGCGGGAGGGTCAGATACGCAGTATTTT
V: TRBV27; size: NA; length: 16; J: TRBJ2-7; D: NA; CDR3: CASSLLGGGIGYEQYF; DNA: TGTGCCAGCAGTTTATTAGGGGGGGGGATAGGTTACGAGCAGTACTTC
V: TRBV7-2; size: once; length: 15; J: TRBJ2-2; D: NA; CDR3: CASSLDAGGTGELFF; DNA: TGTGCCAGCAGCTTAGACGCGGGCGGAACCGGGGAGCTGTTTTTT
V: TRBV19; size: NA; length: 19; J: TRBJ2-1; D: TRBD2; CDR3: CASSTRRLAGGGVGNEQFF; DNA: TGTGCCAGTAGTACCAGGAGGCTAGCGGGAGGAGGGGTCGGCAATGAGCAGTTCTTC
V: TRBV30; size: NA; length: 13; J: TRBJ2-2; D: NA; CDR3: CAWSQGTAGELFF; DNA: TGTGCCTGGAGTCAGGGAACGGCCGGGGAGCTGTTTTTT
V: TRBV7-3; size: once; length: 14; J: TRBJ2-2; D: NA; CDR3: CASSLRANTGELFF; DNA: TGTGCCAGCAGCTTAAGAGCGAACACCGGGGAGCTGTTTTTT
V: TRBV19; size: NA; length: 16; J: TRBJ2-3; D: TRBD2; CDR3: CASSTRTSGRLDTQYF; DNA: TGTGCCAGTAGTACGAGGACTAGCGGGAGGCTGGATACGCAGTATTTT
V: TRBV11-2; size: NA; length: 17; J: TRBJ1-1; D: TRBD1; CDR3: CASSSSADRHLNTEAFF; DNA: TGTGCCAGCAGCTCCTCTGCGGACAGGCACTTGAACACTGAAGCTTTCTTT
V: TRBV19; size: NA; length: 12; J: TRBJ2-1; D: NA; CDR3: CASNRTGNEQFF; DNA: TGTGCCAGTAACAGGACGGGCAATGAGCAGTTCTTC
V: TRBV28; size: NA; length: 13; J: TRBJ1-2; D: NA; CDR3: CASSLRQPLGYTF; DNA: TGTGCCAGCAGCCTCAGACAGCCTCTTGGCTACACCTTC
V: TRBV5-1; size: NA; length: 15; J: TRBJ2-2; D: TRBD1; CDR3: CASRGQGVNTGELFF; DNA: TGCGCCAGCAGAGGTCAGGGGGTTAACACCGGGGAGCTGTTTTTT
V: TRBV11-2; size: few; length: 14; J: TRBJ2-1; D: TRBD2; CDR3: CASSGTSGLHEQFF; DNA: TGTGCCAGCAGCGGGACTAGTGGGCTTCATGAGCAGTTCTTC
V: TRBV7-2; size: NA; length: 18; J: TRBJ2-1; D: TRBD2; CDR3: CASSLPGGSTFEYNEQFF; DNA: TGTGCCAGCAGCTTACCGGGAGGGTCAACGTTCGAGTACAATGAGCAGTTCTTC
V: TRBV7-9; size: NA; length: 17; J: TRBJ1-4; D: NA; CDR3: CASSADKAWSTNEKLFF; DNA: TGTGCCAGCAGTGCCGACAAGGCCTGGTCAACTAATGAAAAACTGTTTTTT
V: TRBV5-5; size: NA; length: 13; J: TRBJ1-1; D: NA; CDR3: CASSLTGNTEAFF; DNA: TGTGCCAGCAGCTTGACAGGGAACACTGAAGCTTTCTTT
V: TRBV5-5; size: NA; length: 14; J: TRBJ2-5; D: NA; CDR3: CASSLWAGKETQYF; DNA: TGTGCCAGCAGCTTGTGGGCCGGAAAAGAGACCCAGTACTTC
V: TRBV29-1; size: NA; length: 13; J: TRBJ2-1; D: NA; CDR3: CSVARQALGIRFF; DNA: TGCAGCGTAGCTCGACAGGCCCTAGGGATCCGGTTCTTC
V: TRBV6-5; size: few; length: 13; J: TRBJ1-2; D: NA; CDR3: CASNPGGFYGYTF; DNA: TGTGCCAGCAACCCCGGGGGGTTCTATGGCTACACCTTC
V: TRBV7-2; size: NA; length: 14; J: TRBJ2-7; D: TRBD2; CDR3: CASSSGLGIYEQYF; DNA: TGTGCCAGCAGCTCGGGACTAGGGATCTACGAGCAGTACTTC
V: TRBV18; size: few; length: 16; J: TRBJ2-6; D: TRBD1; CDR3: CASSPTGVPGANVLTF; DNA: TGTGCCAGCTCACCAACAGGGGTTCCTGGGGCCAACGTCCTGACTTTC
V: TRBV19; size: many; length: 15; J: TRBJ1-1; D: TRBD1; CDR3: CASSSRGIIYTEAFF; DNA: TGTGCCAGTAGTAGCAGGGGGATAATTTACACTGAAGCTTTCTTT
V: TRBV12-5; size: NA; length: 13; J: TRBJ2-7; D: NA; CDR3: CASGLSIAHEQYF; DNA: TGTGCTAGTGGTCTCTCAATAGCCCACGAGCAGTACTTC
V: TRBV11-2; size: NA; length: 16; J: TRBJ2-2; D: NA; CDR3: CASSSSTVPNTGELFF; DNA: TGTGCCAGCAGCTCTTCAACAGTCCCGAACACCGGGGAGCTGTTTTTT
V: TRBV29-1; size: NA; length: 13; J: TRBJ1-5; D: TRBD1; CDR3: CSVAAQGDQPQHF; DNA: TGCAGCGTTGCGGCCCAGGGGGACCAGCCCCAGCATTTT
V: TRBV28; size: NA; length: 11; J: TRBJ1-4; D: NA; CDR3: CASSYRGRLFF; DNA: TGTGCCAGCAGTTATCGAGGGAGGCTGTTTTTT
V: TRBV5-6; size: NA; length: 16; J: TRBJ2-2; D: TRBD1; CDR3: CASSLWARGTTGELFF; DNA: TGTGCCAGCAGCTTGTGGGCCAGGGGGACCACCGGGGAGCTGTTTTTT
V: TRBV28; size: NA; length: 15; J: TRBJ2-7; D: NA; CDR3: CASSPLTGSTYEQYF; DNA: TGTGCCAGCAGTCCTCTAACAGGGTCTACGTACGAGCAGTACTTC
V: TRBV5-4; size: few; length: 15; J: TRBJ2-1; D: TRBD1; CDR3: CASSLPGTGVDEQFF; DNA: TGTGCCAGCAGCTTGCCCGGGACAGGGGTCGATGAGCAGTTCTTC
V: TRBV5-1; size: NA; length: 14; J: TRBJ1-6; D: TRBD1; CDR3: CASSLTDRDSPLHF; DNA: TGCGCCAGCAGCTTGACGGACAGGGACTCACCCCTCCACTTT
V: TRBV10-3; size: NA; length: 14; J: TRBJ2-5; D: NA; CDR3: CAISTSSVQETQYF; DNA: TGTGCCATCAGTACCTCTAGCGTCCAAGAGACCCAGTACTTC
V: TRBV5-1; size: NA; length: 14; J: TRBJ1-3; D: NA; CDR3: CASSMDSSGNTIYF; DNA: TGCGCCAGCAGCATGGACAGCTCTGGAAACACCATATATTTT
V: TRBV6-1; size: NA; length: 15; J: TRBJ2-2; D: TRBD2; CDR3: CASSEGAGAPGELFF; DNA: TGTGCCAGCAGTGAAGGGGCGGGAGCCCCCGGGGAGCTGTTTTTT
V: TRBV29-1; size: NA; length: 12; J: TRBJ1-1; D: NA; CDR3: CSVEEGGAGAFF; DNA: TGCAGCGTTGAAGAGGGGGGAGCTGGAGCTTTCTTT
V: TRBV28; size: NA; length: 15; J: TRBJ2-3; D: TRBD2; CDR3: CASRRGLAGGVTQYF; DNA: TGTGCCAGCAGGAGGGGGCTAGCGGGAGGTGTTACGCAGTATTTT
V: TRBV6-5; size: NA; length: 12; J: TRBJ2-5; D: NA; CDR3: CASSPGQETQYF; DNA: TGTGCCAGCAGCCCCGGCCAAGAGACCCAGTACTTC
V: TRBV10-3; size: NA; length: 15; J: TRBJ2-7; D: TRBD1; CDR3: CAIKSTGQIAYEQYF; DNA: TGTGCCATCAAATCGACAGGGCAGATAGCCTACGAGCAGTACTTC
V: TRBV15; size: NA; length: 15; J: TRBJ2-7; D: NA; CDR3: CATSREGGSSYEQYF; DNA: TGTGCCACCAGCAGAGAAGGGGGAAGCTCCTACGAGCAGTACTTC
V: TRBV5-1; size: once; length: 15; J: TRBJ2-1; D: TRBD2; CDR3: CASSLRSGSSSEQFF; DNA: TGCGCCAGCAGCTTGAGGAGCGGGAGTTCTAGTGAGCAGTTCTTC
V: TRBV4-2; size: NA; length: 13; J: TRBJ1-3; D: NA; CDR3: CASSQSSGNTIYF; DNA: TGTGCCAGCAGCCAATCTTCCGGAAACACCATATATTTT
V: TRBV27; size: once; length: 13; J: TRBJ1-2; D: TRBD1; CDR3: CASRDRTGDGYTF; DNA: TGTGCCAGCAGGGATCGGACAGGGGATGGCTACACCTTC
V: TRBV19; size: NA; length: 13; J: TRBJ1-5; D: NA; CDR3: CASTLEGNQPQHF; DNA: TGTGCCAGTACCCTGGAGGGCAATCAGCCCCAGCATTTT
V: TRBV4-3; size: NA; length: 15; J: TRBJ2-7; D: NA; CDR3: CASSQGQVSSYEQYF; DNA: TGCGCCAGCAGCCAAGGACAGGTTAGCTCCTACGAGCAGTACTTC